The rows below give T cell receptor beta chains drawn from one sample of a study of breast tumors, draining lymph nodes, adjacent tissues. TCRdb processed the multiplex PCR reads anew with MiXCR; each CDR3 protein has one entry. The sample gives 100,000 or so distinct CDR3 sequences, about 20% of which show up once; roughly 1.3% is in the top ten. Sequencing used axillary lymph node tissue. Receptors were obtained from a female donor with breast cancer. Some clones in this sample may be carry-over from other donors' samples. Both conserved end residues are part of each CDR3. D genes are given only for firm matches. Only part of the rows carry a size: once, few, many, or a class if the clone is expanded.

J: TRBJ1-2
V: TRBV28
size: NA
D: NA
CDR3: CASTRGRNNYGYTF
DNA: TGTGCCAGCACCCGGGGCAGAAATAACTATGGCTACACCTTC

J: TRBJ2-1
V: TRBV10-2
size: many
D: TRBD2
CDR3: CASSLAGGYNEQFF
DNA: TGCGCCAGCAGTCTAGCGGGAGGCTACAATGAGCAGTTCTTC

J: TRBJ2-2
V: TRBV5-1
size: many
D: TRBD2
CDR3: CASSRGLAGVTGELFF
DNA: TGCGCCAGCAGCCGGGGACTAGCGGGAGTAACCGGGGAGCTGTTTTTT

J: TRBJ2-7
V: TRBV18
size: many
D: NA
CDR3: CASSGGHGEQYF
DNA: TGTGCCAGCTCCGGCGGACATGGAGAGCAGTACTTC

J: TRBJ2-5
V: TRBV7-9
size: many
D: NA
CDR3: CASSLARAAQETQYF
DNA: TGTGCCAGCAGCTTAGCGCGTGCAGCACAAGAGACCCAGTACTTC

J: TRBJ2-6
V: TRBV24-1
size: many
D: NA
CDR3: CATSDLRTGANVLTF
DNA: TGTGCCACCAGTGACCTCAGAACTGGGGCCAACGTCCTGACTTTC

J: TRBJ1-5
V: TRBV12-5
size: NA
D: TRBD1
CDR3: CASSDDRDSFVQPQHF
DNA: TGTGCCAGCAGCGACGACAGGGATTCTTTTGTTCAGCCCCAGCATTTT

J: TRBJ2-1
V: TRBV6-1
size: many
D: NA
CDR3: CASINPDYLYNEQFF
DNA: TGTGCCAGCATTAACCCCGACTACCTCTACAATGAGCAGTTCTTC

J: TRBJ1-5
V: TRBV6-5
size: many
D: TRBD1
CDR3: CASSSTGGRQPQHF
DNA: TGTGCCAGCAGCTCAACAGGGGGCCGGCAGCCCCAGCATTTT

J: TRBJ2-5
V: TRBV18
size: few
D: NA
CDR3: CASSLGPRTQTQYF
DNA: TGTGCCAGCTCCCTAGGGCCCCGAACGCAGACCCAGTACTTC

J: TRBJ2-3
V: TRBV27
size: NA
D: NA
CDR3: CASSLRFGAGTDTQYF
DNA: TGTGCCAGCAGTTTAAGATTCGGGGCAGGCACAGATACGCAGTATTTT

J: TRBJ1-3
V: TRBV28
size: NA
D: NA
CDR3: CASTWDSGNTIYF
DNA: TGTGCCAGCACGTGGGACTCTGGAAACACCATATATTTT

J: TRBJ2-1
V: TRBV7-8
size: many
D: NA
CDR3: CASSFRRYNEQFF
DNA: TGTGCCAGCAGCTTTCGACGGTACAATGAGCAGTTCTTC

J: TRBJ1-6
V: TRBV9
size: many
D: NA
CDR3: CASSVGDPTSSPLHF
DNA: TGTGCCAGCAGCGTAGGGGACCCGACCTCTTCACCCCTCCACTTT

J: TRBJ1-4
V: TRBV19
size: NA
D: NA
CDR3: CASSIMGTNEKLFF
DNA: TGTGCCAGTAGTATAATGGGGACTAATGAAAAACTGTTTTTT

J: TRBJ1-3
V: TRBV19
size: many
D: NA
CDR3: CASNRPNSGNTIYF
DNA: TGTGCCAGCAACCGACCGAACTCTGGAAACACCATATATTTT

J: TRBJ1-1
V: TRBV11-2
size: NA
D: NA
CDR3: CASSLEVNTEAFF
DNA: TGTGCCAGCAGCTTAGAGGTGAACACTGAAGCTTTCTTT

J: TRBJ1-3
V: TRBV11-2
size: NA
D: NA
CDR3: CASSSPGHPSGNTVYF
DNA: TGTGCCAGCAGCTCACCGGGACATCCCTCTGGAAACACCGTATATTTT

J: TRBJ2-7
V: TRBV2
size: many
D: NA
CDR3: CASEEFPYEQYF
DNA: TGTGCCAGCGAGGAGTTCCCCTACGAGCAGTACTTC

J: TRBJ2-7
V: TRBV12-3/TRBV12-4
size: many
D: TRBD1
CDR3: CASSLGRGLGYEQYF
DNA: TGTGCCAGCAGTTTGGGCAGGGGGCTGGGGTACGAGCAGTACTTC

J: TRBJ1-4
V: TRBV7-9
size: NA
D: TRBD1
CDR3: CASSPGQGARRTNEKLFF
DNA: TGTGCCAGCAGCCCCGGACAGGGGGCTCGTAGGACTAATGAAAAACTGTTTTTT

J: TRBJ2-1
V: TRBV20-1
size: many
D: TRBD1
CDR3: CSARNARTGDNEQFF
DNA: TGCAGTGCTAGAAACGCTAGGACAGGGGACAATGAGCAGTTCTTC

J: TRBJ1-2
V: TRBV5-6
size: many
D: TRBD1
CDR3: CASSLGGGLYGYTF
DNA: TGTGCCAGCAGCTTGGGAGGGGGCCTCTATGGCTACACCTTC

J: TRBJ2-5
V: TRBV11-2
size: many
D: NA
CDR3: CASSLRYRQETQYF
DNA: TGTGCCAGCAGCTTAAGGTACCGCCAAGAGACCCAGTACTTC

J: TRBJ2-1
V: TRBV28
size: few
D: NA
CDR3: CASSYADYTGAYNEQFF
DNA: TGTGCCAGCAGTTACGCCGATTACACGGGGGCCTACAATGAGCAGTTCTTC

J: TRBJ2-5
V: TRBV2
size: many
D: NA
CDR3: CASRAGWQETQYF
DNA: TGTGCCAGCAGAGCAGGGTGGCAAGAGACCCAGTACTTC